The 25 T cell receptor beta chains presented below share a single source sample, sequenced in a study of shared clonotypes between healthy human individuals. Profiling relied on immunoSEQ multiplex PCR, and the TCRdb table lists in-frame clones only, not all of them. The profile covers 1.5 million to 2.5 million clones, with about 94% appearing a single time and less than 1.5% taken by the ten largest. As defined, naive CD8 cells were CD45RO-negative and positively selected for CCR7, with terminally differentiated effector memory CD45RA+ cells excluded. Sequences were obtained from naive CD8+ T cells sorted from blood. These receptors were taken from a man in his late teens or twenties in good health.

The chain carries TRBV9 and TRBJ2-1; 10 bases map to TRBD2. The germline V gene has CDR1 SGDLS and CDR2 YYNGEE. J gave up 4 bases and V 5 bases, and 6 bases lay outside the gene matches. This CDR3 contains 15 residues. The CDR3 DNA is TGTGCCAGCAGTCACGGACTAGCGGAATACAATGAGCAGTTCTTC. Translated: CASSHGLAEYNEQFF.

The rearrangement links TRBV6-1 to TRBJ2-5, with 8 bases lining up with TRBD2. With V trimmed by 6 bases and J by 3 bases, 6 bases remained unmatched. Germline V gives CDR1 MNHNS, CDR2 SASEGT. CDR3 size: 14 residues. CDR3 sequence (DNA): TGTGCCAGCAGAGACGGACTAGCCGAAGAGACCCAGTACTTC. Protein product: CASRDGLAEETQYF.

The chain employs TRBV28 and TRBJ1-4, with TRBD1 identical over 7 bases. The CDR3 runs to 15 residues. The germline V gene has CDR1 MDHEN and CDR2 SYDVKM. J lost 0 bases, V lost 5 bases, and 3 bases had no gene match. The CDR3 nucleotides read TGTGCCAGCAGTCCCGGACAGGCAACTAATGAAAAACTGTTTTTT. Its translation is CASSPGQATNEKLFF.

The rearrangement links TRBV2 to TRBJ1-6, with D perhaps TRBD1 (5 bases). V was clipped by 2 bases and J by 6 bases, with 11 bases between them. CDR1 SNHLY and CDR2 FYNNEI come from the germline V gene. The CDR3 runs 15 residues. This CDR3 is CASSEPGPFNSPLHF. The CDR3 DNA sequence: TGTGCCAGCAGTGAACCGGGACCCTTTAATTCACCCCTCCACTTT.

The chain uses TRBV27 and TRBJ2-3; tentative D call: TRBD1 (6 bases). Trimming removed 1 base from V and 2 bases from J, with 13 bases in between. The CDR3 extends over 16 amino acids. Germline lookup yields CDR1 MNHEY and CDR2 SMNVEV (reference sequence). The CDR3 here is CASSLFPGVLTDTQYF. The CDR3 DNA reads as TGTGCCAGCAGTTTATTCCCAGGGGTCCTCACAGATACGCAGTATTTT.

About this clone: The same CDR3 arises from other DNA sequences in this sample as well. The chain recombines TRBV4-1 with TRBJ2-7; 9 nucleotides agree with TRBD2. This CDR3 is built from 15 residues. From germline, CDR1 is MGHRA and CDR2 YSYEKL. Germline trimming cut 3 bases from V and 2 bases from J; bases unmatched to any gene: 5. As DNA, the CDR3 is TGCGCCAGCAGCCAGAGGCTAGCGGGACCCTACGAGCAGTACTTC. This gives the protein CASSQRLAGPYEQYF.

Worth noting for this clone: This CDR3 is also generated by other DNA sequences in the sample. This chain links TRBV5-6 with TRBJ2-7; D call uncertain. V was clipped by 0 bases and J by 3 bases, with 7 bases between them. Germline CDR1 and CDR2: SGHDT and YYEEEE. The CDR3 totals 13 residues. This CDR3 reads CASSLGSGYEQYF. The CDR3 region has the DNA TGTGCCAGCAGCTTGGGGTCAGGCTACGAGCAGTACTTC.

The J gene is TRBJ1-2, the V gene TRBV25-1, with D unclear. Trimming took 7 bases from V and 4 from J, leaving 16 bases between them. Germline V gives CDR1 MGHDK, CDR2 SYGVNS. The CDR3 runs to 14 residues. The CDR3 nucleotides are TGTGCCAGCACCGAAGGGAGTGTTCCCTATGGCTACACCTTC. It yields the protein CASTEGSVPYGYTF.

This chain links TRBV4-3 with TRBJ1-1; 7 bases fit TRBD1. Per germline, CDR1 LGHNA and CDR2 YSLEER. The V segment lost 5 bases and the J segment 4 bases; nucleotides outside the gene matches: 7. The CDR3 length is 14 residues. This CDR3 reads CASSYTGVGTEAFF. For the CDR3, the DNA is TGCGCCAGCAGCTATACAGGGGTCGGCACTGAAGCTTTCTTT.

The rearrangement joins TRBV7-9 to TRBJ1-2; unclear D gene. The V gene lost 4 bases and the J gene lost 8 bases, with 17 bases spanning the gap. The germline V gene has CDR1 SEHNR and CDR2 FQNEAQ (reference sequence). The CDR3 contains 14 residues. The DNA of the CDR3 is TGTGCCAGCAGCTCCTCGGGCCCCCGAGGGGGCTACACCTTC. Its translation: CASSSSGPRGGYTF.

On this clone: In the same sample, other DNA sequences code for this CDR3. The CDR3, as DNA: TGTGCCAGCAGCGATACCTACGAGCAGTACTTC. Amino acids: CASSDTYEQYF. The chain uses TRBV7-8 and TRBJ2-7, with unresolved D. Trimming took 5 bases from V and 2 from J, leaving 4 bases between them. Per the germline V gene, CDR1 is SGHVS and CDR2 is FQNEAQ. The CDR3 consists of 11 residues.

CDR3 loop: CASSLVAGGHAYNEQFF. The CDR3 DNA sequence: TGTGCCAGCAGCTTAGTTGCTGGCGGACATGCCTACAATGAGCAGTTCTTC. The J gene is TRBJ2-1, the V gene TRBV7-9; D might be TRBD1 (5 bases). Germline V gene sequence: CDR1 SEHNR, CDR2 FQNEAQ (reference sequence). The length of the CDR3 is 17 residues. Trimming removed 1 base from V and 2 bases from J, with 15 bases in between. Based on the CDR3 plus reference TRBV7-9 and TRBJ2-1, the full variable domain is DTGVSQNPRHKITKRGQNVTFRCDPISEHNRLYWYRQTLGQGPEFLTYFQNEAQLEKSRLLSDRFSAERPKGSFSTLEIQRTEQGDSAMYLCASSLVAGGHAYNEQFFGPGTRLTVL.

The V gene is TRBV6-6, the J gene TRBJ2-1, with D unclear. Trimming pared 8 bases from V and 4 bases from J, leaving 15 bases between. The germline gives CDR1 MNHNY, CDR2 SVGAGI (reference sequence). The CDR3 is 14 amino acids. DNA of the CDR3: TGTGCCAGCGGGATGGGCAGAACTTACAATGAGCAGTTCTTC. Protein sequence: CASGMGRTYNEQFF.

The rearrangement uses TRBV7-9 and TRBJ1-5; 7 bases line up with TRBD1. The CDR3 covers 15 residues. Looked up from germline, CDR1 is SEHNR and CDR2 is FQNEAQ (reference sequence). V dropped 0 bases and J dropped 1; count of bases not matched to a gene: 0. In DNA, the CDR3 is TGTGCCAGCAGCTTAGCACAGGGGAGCAATCAGCCCCAGCATTTT. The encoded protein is CASSLAQGSNQPQHF.

The CDR3 spells CAISERQSNEQFF. DNA for the CDR3: TGTGCCATCAGTGAACGCCAGTCGAATGAGCAGTTCTTC. The chain is built from TRBV10-3 and TRBJ2-1; D unclear. V was trimmed by 3 bases and J by 7 bases, leaving 10 bases between them. The CDR3 extends over 13 amino acids. Looked up from germline, CDR1 is ENHRY and CDR2 is SYGVKD.

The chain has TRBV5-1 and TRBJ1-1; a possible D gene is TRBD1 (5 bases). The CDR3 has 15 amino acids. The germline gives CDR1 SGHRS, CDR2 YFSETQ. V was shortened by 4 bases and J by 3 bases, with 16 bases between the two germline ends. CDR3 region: CASSPSAGEDTEAFF. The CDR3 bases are TGCGCCAGCAGCCCCTCCGCGGGGGAGGACACTGAAGCTTTCTTT.

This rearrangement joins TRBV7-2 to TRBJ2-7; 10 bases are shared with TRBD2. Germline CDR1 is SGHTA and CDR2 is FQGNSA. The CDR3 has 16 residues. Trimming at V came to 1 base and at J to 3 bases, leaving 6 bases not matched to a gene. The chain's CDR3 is CASSLDVASGSYEQYF. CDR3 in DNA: TGTGCCAGCAGCTTAGACGTGGCTAGCGGGAGCTACGAGCAGTACTTC.

The CDR3 sequence is CASRRDRVNEQYF. In DNA, the CDR3 is TGTGCCAGCAGGAGAGACAGGGTCAACGAGCAGTACTTC. V and J are TRBV6-5 and TRBJ2-7, with 7 bases lining up with TRBD1. The V and J ends lost 6 bases and 5 bases, in that order; junction bases with no gene match: 7. The germline gives CDR1 MNHEY, CDR2 SVGAGI. The CDR3 runs 13 residues.

The CDR3 is CATGTGTGELFF. The CDR3 coding sequence is TGTGCCACCGGGACAGGCACCGGGGAGCTGTTTTTT. The chain recombines TRBV6-5 with TRBJ2-2; 8 bases map to TRBD1. Trimming at V came to 10 bases and at J to 4 bases, leaving 2 bases not matched to a gene. Germline V gene lookup returns CDR1 MNHEY and CDR2 SVGAGI. This CDR3 comprises 12 residues.

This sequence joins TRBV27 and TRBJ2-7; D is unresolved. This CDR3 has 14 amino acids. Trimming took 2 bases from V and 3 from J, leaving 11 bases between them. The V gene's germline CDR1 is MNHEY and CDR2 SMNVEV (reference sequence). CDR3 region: CASSLVASDYEQYF. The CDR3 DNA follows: TGTGCCAGCAGTTTAGTAGCTTCCGACTACGAGCAGTACTTC.

The CDR3 loop reads CASSPGQTNQPQHF. CDR3 nucleotide sequence: TGTGCCAGCAGCCCAGGACAGACCAATCAGCCCCAGCATTTT. The chain combines TRBV5-6 with TRBJ1-5; D perhaps matches TRBD1 (6 bases). Trimming removed 4 bases from V and 3 bases from J, with 11 bases in between. CDR1 is SGHDT and CDR2 is YYEEEE in the germline V gene. The CDR3 covers 14 residues.

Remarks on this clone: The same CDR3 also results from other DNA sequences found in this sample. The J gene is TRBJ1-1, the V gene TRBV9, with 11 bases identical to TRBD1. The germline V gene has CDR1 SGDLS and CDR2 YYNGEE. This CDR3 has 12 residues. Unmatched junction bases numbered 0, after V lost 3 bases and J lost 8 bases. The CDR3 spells CASSGTGGEAFF. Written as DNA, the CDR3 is TGTGCCAGCAGCGGGACAGGGGGCGAAGCTTTCTTT. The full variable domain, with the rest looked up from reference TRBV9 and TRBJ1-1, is DSGVTQTPKHLITATGQRVTLRCSPRSGDLSVYWYQQSLDQGLQFLIQYYNGEERAKGNILERFSAQQFPDLHSELNLSSLELGDSALYFCASSGTGGEAFFGQGTRLTVV.

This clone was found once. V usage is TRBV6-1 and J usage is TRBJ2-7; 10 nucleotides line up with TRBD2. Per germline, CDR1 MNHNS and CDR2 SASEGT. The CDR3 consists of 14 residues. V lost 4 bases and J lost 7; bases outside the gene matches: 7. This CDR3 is CASSGLAGVGEQYF. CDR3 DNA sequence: TGTGCCAGCAGTGGACTAGCGGGCGTCGGGGAGCAGTACTTC.

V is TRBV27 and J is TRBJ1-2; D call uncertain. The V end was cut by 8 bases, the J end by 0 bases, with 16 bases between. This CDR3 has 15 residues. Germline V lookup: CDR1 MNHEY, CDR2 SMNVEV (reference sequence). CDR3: CASLPRVDPNYGYTF. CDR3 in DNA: TGTGCCAGCTTACCTAGGGTAGACCCTAACTATGGCTACACCTTC.

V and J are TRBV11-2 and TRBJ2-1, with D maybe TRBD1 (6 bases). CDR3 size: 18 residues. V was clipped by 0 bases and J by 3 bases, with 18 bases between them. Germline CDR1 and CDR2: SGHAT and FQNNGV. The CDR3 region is CASSLDTRVSQGYNEQFF. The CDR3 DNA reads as TGTGCCAGCAGCTTAGATACCCGTGTCTCACAGGGCTACAATGAGCAGTTCTTC.